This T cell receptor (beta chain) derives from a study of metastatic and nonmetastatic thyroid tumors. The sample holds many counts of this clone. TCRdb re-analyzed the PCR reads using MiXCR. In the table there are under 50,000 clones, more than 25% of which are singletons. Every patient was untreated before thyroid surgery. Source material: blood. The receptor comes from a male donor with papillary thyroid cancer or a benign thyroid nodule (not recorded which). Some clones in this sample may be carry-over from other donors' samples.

The CDR3 here is CASSVGQIFEQYF. CDR3 in DNA: TGTGCCAGCAGCGTCGGACAGATCTTCGAGCAGTACTTC. The chain links TRBV7-8 to TRBJ2-7, with D tentatively TRBD1 (6 bases). CDR3 size: 13 residues. Germline CDR1 is SGHVS and CDR2 is FQNEAQ. Trimming stripped 5 bases from V and 6 bases from J, with 14 bases between.